The 14 T cell receptor beta chains below come from one sample, sequenced in a study of control samples from healthy donors and cancer patients. Sequencing was performed with immunoSEQ multiplex PCR; in TCRdb, only in-frame clones are kept and a portion is missing. This table has around 150,000 clones, about nine tenths appearing once. Specimen: blood. The source of these receptors is a man aged 30-40 years in good health.

V usage is TRBV27 and J usage is TRBJ2-4; D is undetermined. Germline lookup yields CDR1 MNHEY and CDR2 SMNVEV (reference sequence). The CDR3 runs to 17 residues. V was shortened by 0 bases and J by 0 bases, with 12 bases between the two germline ends. The CDR3 bases are TGTGCCAGCAGTTTATCGTCATCCTGGCTAGCCAAAAACATTCAGTACTTC. Translated, it gives CASSLSSSWLAKNIQYF.

This rearrangement joins TRBV11-1 to TRBJ2-2; 11 bases align to TRBD2. V trimming: 1 base; J trimming: 4 bases; junction bases outside the gene matches: 2. CDR3 length equals 16 residues. The germline gives CDR1 SGHAT, CDR2 FQDESV (reference sequence). CDR3 residues: CASSLGLAGGTGELFF. The CDR3 nucleotides read TGTGCCAGCAGCTTAGGGCTAGCGGGAGGCACCGGGGAGCTGTTTTTT.

The chain is built from TRBV6-6 and TRBJ1-2, with 8 nucleotides matching TRBD1. This CDR3 spans 11 amino acids. The junction had 1 base not matched to a gene; V was cut back by 5 bases and J by 8 bases. From germline, CDR1 is MNHNY and CDR2 SVGAGI (reference sequence). CDR3 in amino acids: CASSHRGGYTF. In nucleotides, the CDR3 is TGTGCCAGCAGTCACAGGGGGGGCTACACCTTC.

V usage is TRBV13 and J usage is TRBJ2-5; D gene unclear. Trimming took off 6 bases at V and 0 bases at J, with 11 bases between the two ends. This CDR3 comprises 14 residues. Germline CDR1 PRHDT, CDR2 FYEKMQ (reference sequence). The CDR3 loop is CASRRGTYQETQYF. DNA for the CDR3: TGTGCCAGCAGACGTGGAACGTACCAAGAGACCCAGTACTTC.

This sequence joins TRBV4-3 and TRBJ2-5; 12 positions agree with TRBD2. The CDR3 consists of 17 residues. Germline lookup yields CDR1 LGHNA and CDR2 YSLEER. J gave up 5 bases and V 0 bases, and 7 bases lay outside the gene matches. CDR3 coding DNA: TGCGCCAGCAGCCAAGAGGCTAGCGGGGGGGCCTGGGAGACCCAGTACTTC. This translates into CASSQEASGGAWETQYF.

The chain couples TRBV5-1 to TRBJ2-1, with a possible D match to TRBD2 (6 bases). V lost 4 bases to trimming and J lost 11 bases, with 19 bases between them. The CDR3 totals 14 residues. CDR1 is SGHRS, CDR2 YFSETQ, per germline. CDR3 bases: TGCGCCAGCAGCGAACCGGGACTGATGAATAAGCAGTTCTTC. Its protein product is CASSEPGLMNKQFF.

This chain joins TRBV7-9 and TRBJ2-1; 9 bases are shared with TRBD1. The V gene's germline CDR1 is SEHNR and CDR2 FQNEAQ (reference sequence). V dropped 5 bases and J dropped 1; count of bases not matched to a gene: 6. The CDR3 covers 16 residues. Written as DNA, the CDR3 is TGTGCCAGCAGCGCCGGGACAGGGCCTTCCTACAATGAGCAGTTCTTC. Translation gives CASSAGTGPSYNEQFF.

This chain connects TRBV21-1 to TRBJ1-5. TRBV21-1 is a recognized pseudogene. The CDR3 loop spans 15 amino acids. CDR3 coding DNA: TGTGCCAGCAGCAAATCTGCGGACCGATATCAGCCCCAGCATTTT. Its translation: CASSKSADRYQPQHF.

The sample holds many counts of this clone. The rearrangement joins TRBV11-2 to TRBJ2-2, with TRBD2 as a possible D gene (6 bases). The germline V gene has CDR1 SGHAT and CDR2 FQNNGV. Trimming left V 5 bases short and J 5 bases short, with 18 bases between. CDR3 length: 16 residues. The CDR3 DNA follows: TGTGCCAGCAGCGCCCGTTTTGGGGGGAGGACCGGGGAGCTGTTTTTT. Encoded protein: CASSARFGGRTGELFF.

The J gene is TRBJ2-3, the V gene TRBV5-5; a weak D match, TRBD2 (7 bases). This CDR3 is 16 amino acids long. Between the trimmed V and J ends, which lost 5 bases and 6 bases, there was a span of 22 bases. Per the germline V gene, CDR1 is SGHKS and CDR2 is YYEKEE (reference sequence). CDR3 in DNA: TGTGCCAGCAGTCCGTCGGGGGGACAAGTATCCGATACGCAGTATTTT. Protein: CASSPSGGQVSDTQYF.

V usage is TRBV5-5 and J usage is TRBJ2-7; weak D call: TRBD2 (5 bases). Per germline, CDR1 SGHKS and CDR2 YYEKEE (reference sequence). V gave up 2 bases and J gave up 0 bases, with 12 bases separating them. The CDR3 covers 15 residues. The CDR3 sequence: CASSLGFSASYEQYF. In DNA form, the CDR3 reads TGTGCCAGCAGCTTAGGTTTTAGCGCCTCCTACGAGCAGTACTTC.

The V and J genes are TRBV30 and TRBJ2-7, with 16 bases identical to TRBD2. The CDR3 loop spans 14 amino acids. CDR1 and CDR2 (germline): GTSNPN, SVGIG (reference sequence). V dropped 4 bases and J dropped 4; count of bases not matched to a gene: 1. CDR3 sequence reads: CAWTGLAGGYEQYF. The CDR3, as DNA: TGTGCCTGGACGGGACTAGCGGGAGGGTACGAGCAGTACTTC.

This chain links TRBV19 with TRBJ1-2; 7 nucleotides align to TRBD1. Germline trimming cut 3 bases from V and 8 bases from J; bases unmatched to any gene: 6. Looked up from germline, CDR1 is LNHDA and CDR2 is SQIVND (reference sequence). This CDR3 is 13 amino acids long. CDR3 loop: CASSMGQYSGYTF. The CDR3 DNA reads TGTGCCAGTAGTATGGGACAGTACTCAGGCTACACCTTC.

This clone was seen only once. This chain uses TRBV2 with TRBJ2-1; tentatively, D is TRBD1 (7 bases). Germline-derived CDR1 and CDR2 are SNHLY and FYNNEI. The CDR3 has 15 residues. V lost 1 base to trimming and J lost 8 bases, with 15 bases between them. DNA of the CDR3: TGTGCCAGCAGTGAAGTGGTGGAGGGGGCGGATGAGCAGTTCTTC. Encoded protein: CASSEVVEGADEQFF.